The 32 T cell receptor beta chains reported below all come from one sample, sequenced in a study of identical twins (dated by TCRdb to the mid-2010s). Library construction relied on 5' RACE. This sample was sequenced with an Illumina HiSeq 2000. TCRdb passed the public sequencing reads through fastp at Q25 and MiXCR, retaining productive beta sequences. Rows matching on CDR3 protein sequence are summarized as one entry with the most common DNA and genes. The sample yields approximately 500,000 distinct CDR3 sequences; roughly 15% were counted once. Clones ranked in the top ten supply 0.44% of the sample. The same sample was also used in a study of yellow fever vaccine responses in identical twins.

Sample: CD4+ T cells sorted from blood. The receptors were sampled from a woman between 18 and 29 years old in good health.

This clonotype was observed a few times. This chain links TRBV12-3 or TRBV12-4 with TRBJ2-1; D remains unclear. CDR3 size: 19 residues. Between the trimmed V and J ends, which lost 2 bases and 7 bases, there was a span of 27 bases. The CDR3 DNA reads TGTGCCAGCAGTTTAAGTCGGTACGGCTACGGCGCTCCTGTTAATGAGCAGTTCTTC. It codes for CASSLSRYGYGAPVNEQFF.

This clonotype came up a few times. V usage is TRBV11-1 and J usage is TRBJ2-5; D perhaps matches TRBD1 (6 bases). The V end lost 5 bases, the J end lost 6 bases, and 13 bases lay between the germline ends. The V gene's germline CDR1 is SGHAT and CDR2 FQDESV (reference sequence). The CDR3 sequence is 13 residues long. The CDR3: CASSRTERKTQYF. The CDR3 coding sequence is TGTGCCAGCAGCCGGACAGAGAGGAAGACCCAGTACTTC.

This clonotype was observed a few times. The V and J genes are TRBV3-1 and TRBJ1-6; D gene ambiguous. Trimming took off 1 base at V and 6 bases at J, with 10 bases between the two ends. Germline assignment: CDR1 LGHDT and CDR2 YNNKEL (reference sequence). This CDR3 contains 15 residues. The CDR3 spells CASSQATGLNSPLHF. CDR3 bases: TGTGCCAGCAGCCAAGCTACGGGTCTTAATTCACCCCTCCACTTT.

The genes are TRBV28 and TRBJ2-5; the match to TRBD2 covers 8 bases. With V trimmed by 6 bases and J by 5 bases, 17 bases remained unmatched. The CDR3 spans 17 residues. From germline, CDR1 is MDHEN and CDR2 SYDVKM. CDR3 amino acids: CASRPPGLVSLRETQYF. The CDR3 DNA follows: TGTGCCAGCAGACCCCCGGGACTAGTTTCTCTTCGGGAGACCCAGTACTTC.

V and J are TRBV5-1 and TRBJ1-5; D possibly corresponds to TRBD1 (5 bases). Trimming took off 0 bases at V and 5 bases at J, with 12 bases between the two ends. This CDR3 spans 15 amino acids. Looked up from germline, CDR1 is SGHRS and CDR2 is YFSETQ. The DNA for the CDR3 is TGCGCCAGCAGCTTGGAATGGGGCGGGGATCAGCCCCAGCATTTT. This codes for CASSLEWGGDQPQHF.

The gene calls are TRBV7-2 and TRBJ1-4; the D gene is possibly TRBD1 (6 bases). The CDR3 covers 12 residues. V was pared by 4 bases and J by 13 bases, with 13 bases between. Germline values: CDR1 SGHTA, CDR2 FQGNSA. Here the CDR3 DNA reads TGTGCCAGCAGCTCCAGGGGACACGGACTGTTTTTT. Amino acid sequence: CASSSRGHGLFF.

This clonotype was counted a few times. This chain uses TRBV20-1 with TRBJ2-1; D gene unclear. Per germline, CDR1 DFQATT and CDR2 SNEGSKA (reference sequence). The V and J ends lost 0 bases and 8 bases respectively, with 14 bases between them. CDR3 length: 14 residues. CDR3 nucleotide sequence: TGCAGTGCTAGAGATCTCTCCATCCTGGATGAGCAGTTCTTC. Protein sequence: CSARDLSILDEQFF.

J is TRBJ2-3 and V is TRBV6-5, with D uncertain. CDR1 is MNHEY and CDR2 is SVGAGI in the germline V gene. The CDR3 consists of 13 residues. The ends were cut back, 3 bases at V and 4 bases at J, with 8 bases in the middle. DNA of the CDR3: TGTGCCAGCAGTTATCGGACCTCAGATACGCAGTATTTT. Encoded protein: CASSYRTSDTQYF.

This rearrangement joins TRBV12-3 or TRBV12-4 to TRBJ1-2, with a weak D call TRBD1 (6 bases). The CDR3 extends over 12 amino acids. Trimming stripped 9 bases from V and 2 bases from J, with 10 bases between. CDR3 sequence (DNA): TGTGCCAGTCCAACAGGGAACTATGGCTACACCTTC. This translates into CASPTGNYGYTF.

V is TRBV10-3 and J is TRBJ1-1, with 7 positions matching TRBD1. The CDR3 spans 16 residues. The junction had 14 bases not matched to a gene; V was cut back by 6 bases and J by 4 bases. Germline lookup yields CDR1 ENHRY and CDR2 SYGVKD. The chain's CDR3 is CAISGAQGKSGTEAFF. The CDR3 nucleotides are TGTGCCATCAGCGGGGCACAGGGGAAGAGTGGCACTGAAGCTTTCTTT.

In its sample, this clonotype was seen a few times. The rearrangement links TRBV5-6 to TRBJ2-1; D gene ambiguous. CDR3 size: 13 residues. The germline V gene has CDR1 SGHDT and CDR2 YYEEEE. The V end lost 3 bases, the J end lost 4 bases, and 8 bases lay between the germline ends. CDR3 coding DNA: TGTGCCAGCAGCTCGATTGGGTACAATGAGCAGTTCTTC. Translated: CASSSIGYNEQFF.

The rearrangement uses TRBV7-9 and TRBJ2-1; D remains ambiguous. Trimming took off 4 bases at V and 7 bases at J, with 20 bases between the two ends. Germline lookup yields CDR1 SEHNR and CDR2 FQNEAQ (reference sequence). This CDR3 contains 16 residues. The CDR3 protein is CASSSYATLVFNEQFF. CDR3 nucleotide sequence: TGTGCCAGCAGCTCCTACGCGACTCTAGTTTTTAATGAGCAGTTCTTC. The full variable domain, completed using reference TRBV7-9 and TRBJ2-1, is DTGVSQNPRHKITKRGQNVTFRCDPISEHNRLYWYRQTLGQGPEFLTYFQNEAQLEKSRLLSDRFSAERPKGSFSTLEIQRTEQGDSAMYLCASSSYATLVFNEQFFGPGTRLTVL.

V usage is TRBV18 and J usage is TRBJ2-1; TRBD2 might be the D (5 bases). There are 15 residues in the CDR3. Trimming took off 3 bases at V and 5 bases at J, with 14 bases between the two ends. Germline lookup yields CDR1 KGHSH and CDR2 LQKENI. The DNA of the CDR3 is TGTGCCAGCTCACCTCTGCCTAGCAGAAACAATGAGCAGTTCTTC. It codes for CASSPLPSRNNEQFF.

This clonotype was detected only a few times. The gene calls are TRBV28 and TRBJ2-3, with 9 bases identical to TRBD2. This CDR3 is built from 15 residues. CDR1 and CDR2 from the germline V gene are MDHEN and SYDVKM. V lost 4 bases to trimming and J lost 3 bases; unmatched junction nucleotides: 5. CDR3 sequence reads: CASSYWTSETDTQYF. For the CDR3, the DNA is TGTGCCAGCAGTTACTGGACTAGCGAAACAGATACGCAGTATTTT.

This chain connects TRBV2 to TRBJ2-1; D tentatively reads TRBD1 or TRBD2 (5 bases each). V lost 6 bases and J lost 6, with 15 bases in between. CDR1 is SNHLY and CDR2 is FYNNEI in the germline V gene. This CDR3 contains 14 residues. The CDR3 loop reads CASSRLPQGNEQFF. The DNA of the CDR3 is TGTGCCAGCAGCCGACTACCCCAGGGCAATGAGCAGTTCTTC.

This rearrangement joins TRBV5-1 to TRBJ2-3; 8 nucleotides match TRBD1. V lost 3 bases, J lost 4 bases, and 10 bases stayed unmatched. This CDR3 comprises 16 residues. Germline lookup yields CDR1 SGHRS and CDR2 YFSETQ. CDR3 DNA sequence: TGCGCCAGCAGCTACGGACAGGGACTCTTGGCAGATACGCAGTATTTT. It specifies CASSYGQGLLADTQYF.

The J gene is TRBJ2-3, the V gene TRBV7-6; 8 nucleotides line up with TRBD2. The CDR3 spans 15 residues. Germline CDR1 SGHVS, CDR2 FNYEAQ. The V gene end was trimmed by 0 bases and the J gene end by 3 bases; junction bases not matched to a gene: 2. CDR3 sequence (DNA): TGTGCCAGCAGCTTAGCGAGACTAGCGACAGATACGCAGTATTTT. Translation: CASSLARLATDTQYF. The whole variable domain, remainder taken from reference TRBV7-6 and TRBJ2-3, is GAGVSQSPRYKVTKRGQDVALRCDPISGHVSLYWYRQALGQGPEFLTYFNYEAQQDKSGLPNDRFSAERPEGSISTLTIQRTEQRDSAMYRCASSLARLATDTQYFGPGTRLTVL.

Only a few counts were recorded for this clonotype. The chain joins TRBV7-8 to TRBJ2-3; 7 bases align to TRBD2. The germline V gene has CDR1 SGHVS and CDR2 FQNEAQ. Trimming cost V 1 base and J 3 bases; bases outside gene matches: 10. The CDR3 has 17 amino acids. CDR3 loop: CASSLGRLASGTDTQYF. In nucleotides, the CDR3 is TGTGCCAGCAGCTTAGGCCGGCTGGCTAGCGGTACAGATACGCAGTATTTT.

The rearrangement uses TRBV6-1 and TRBJ2-7, with 10 nucleotides matching TRBD2. The junction had 11 bases not matched to a gene; V was cut back by 6 bases and J by 0 bases. CDR1 is MNHNS and CDR2 is SASEGT in the germline V gene. This CDR3 is 17 amino acids long. CDR3 DNA: TGTGCCAGCAGACCCATTTTAGCGGGAGGAGGCTCCTACGAGCAGTACTTC. Its protein product is CASRPILAGGGSYEQYF.

This rearrangement joins TRBV15 to TRBJ2-1; 7 nucleotides match TRBD2. Germline CDR1 and CDR2: LNHNV and YYDKDF (reference sequence). The CDR3 totals 15 residues. The J segment lost 2 bases and the V segment lost 3 bases, leaving 4 bases of the junction unmatched. The CDR3 protein is CATSRAGRPYNEQFF. CDR3 DNA: TGTGCCACCAGCAGGGCCGGGAGGCCCTACAATGAGCAGTTCTTC.

This clonotype has more than one count but fewer than ten. The gene calls are TRBV5-1 and TRBJ2-3, with 13 bases that match TRBD2. V lost 1 base, J lost 3 bases, and 2 bases stayed unmatched. This CDR3 spans 16 amino acids. Germline assignment: CDR1 SGHRS and CDR2 YFSETQ. CDR3 in amino acids: CASSLPLAGGTDTQYF. Here the CDR3 DNA reads TGCGCCAGCAGCTTGCCACTAGCGGGAGGGACAGATACGCAGTATTTT. The entire variable domain, with the rest obtained from reference TRBV5-1 and TRBJ2-3, is as follows: KAGVTQTPRYLIKTRGQQVTLSCSPISGHRSVSWYQQTPGQGLQFLFEYFSETQRNKGNFPGRFSGRQFSNSRSEMNVSTLELGDSALYLCASSLPLAGGTDTQYFGPGTRLTVL.

This chain joins TRBV20-1 and TRBJ2-1; weak D call: TRBD2 (5 bases). Trimming stripped 6 bases from V and 7 bases from J, with 34 bases between. This CDR3 has 19 residues. Looked up from germline, CDR1 is DFQATT and CDR2 is SNEGSKA (reference sequence). CDR3 region: CSAPPPLSAYVGKGNEQFF. The CDR3 DNA reads TGCAGTGCCCCCCCCCCGTTATCGGCCTACGTCGGGAAAGGGAATGAGCAGTTCTTC.

The rearrangement links TRBV5-5 to TRBJ2-1, with D tentatively TRBD1 (6 bases). Deletions cut 0 bases from V and 8 bases from J, with 12 bases between. The CDR3 has 14 residues. Germline CDR1 reads SGHKS; CDR2 reads YYEKEE (reference sequence). This chain's CDR3 is CASSLGLGAYEQFF. The CDR3 DNA reads as TGTGCCAGCAGCTTGGGCCTGGGGGCATATGAGCAGTTCTTC.

The chain employs TRBV5-1 and TRBJ1-1; maybe TRBD1 (5 bases). This CDR3 is 14 amino acids long. Trimming stripped 0 bases from V and 7 bases from J, with 13 bases between. CDR1 SGHRS and CDR2 YFSETQ come from the germline V gene. The CDR3 loop reads CASSLVARGIEAFF. The CDR3 DNA follows: TGCGCCAGCAGCTTGGTGGCAAGGGGAATTGAAGCTTTCTTT.

J is TRBJ2-5 and V is TRBV20-1; D is possibly TRBD2 (6 bases). Deletions cut 3 bases from V and 2 bases from J, with 13 bases between. This CDR3 region has 14 residues. Germline CDR1 and CDR2: DFQATT and SNEGSKA (reference sequence). The CDR3 sequence: CSASDGGTQETQYF. CDR3 DNA sequence: TGCAGTGCTAGTGATGGGGGGACGCAAGAGACCCAGTACTTC.

Written as DNA, the CDR3 is TGCAGTGGTAAAGAGGGTTCCACCGGGGAGCTGTTTTTT. Its protein product is CSGKEGSTGELFF. The chain combines TRBV20-1 with TRBJ2-2, with a tentative D call TRBD2 (5 bases). V was cut by 7 bases and J by 4 bases, with 13 bases left in between. Germline lookup yields CDR1 DFQATT and CDR2 SNEGSKA (reference sequence). The CDR3 is made up of 13 amino acids.

This clonotype was counted a few times. This sequence joins TRBV20-1 and TRBJ2-5, with D possibly matching TRBD2 (6 bases). The germline V and J ends were trimmed by 3 bases and 0 bases, with 17 bases remaining between them. Germline V gene data show CDR1 as DFQATT and CDR2 as SNEGSKA (reference sequence). The CDR3 runs 16 residues. CDR3 in amino acids: CSASPWVSGNQETQYF. CDR3 in DNA: TGCAGTGCTAGCCCCTGGGTTAGCGGCAACCAAGAGACCCAGTACTTC.

The chain carries TRBV5-6 and TRBJ2-7, with D possibly being TRBD2 (6 bases). The V gene lost 2 bases and the J gene lost 4 bases, with 19 bases spanning the gap. CDR1 is SGHDT and CDR2 is YYEEEE in the germline V gene. The CDR3 loop spans 16 amino acids. The CDR3 loop reads CASSFVIAGRIYEQYF. CDR3 in DNA: TGTGCCAGCAGCTTTGTCATTGCGGGGCGAATATACGAGCAGTACTTC.

This sequence joins TRBV12-3 or TRBV12-4 and TRBJ2-5; 7 bases agree with TRBD1. The CDR3 covers 14 residues. V trimming: 5 bases; J trimming: 5 bases; junction bases outside the gene matches: 8. CDR3 loop: CASSKQTGRETQYF. CDR3 DNA: TGTGCCAGCAGTAAACAGACAGGGCGCGAGACCCAGTACTTC.

The sample holds many counts of this clonotype. The V gene is TRBV24-1, the J gene TRBJ2-3; the D is unclear. Deletions cut 5 bases from V and 0 bases from J, with 2 bases between. The CDR3 sequence is 12 residues long. CDR1 KGHDR and CDR2 SFDVKD come from the germline V gene. CDR3 sequence: CATSASTDTQYF. For the CDR3, the DNA is TGTGCCACCAGTGCTAGCACAGATACGCAGTATTTT.

The chain is built from TRBV3-1 and TRBJ1-6; 7 bases line up with TRBD1. J was trimmed by 5 bases and V by 9 bases; bases with no gene match: 7. The CDR3 is 14 amino acids. Germline-derived CDR1 and CDR2 are LGHDT and YNNKEL (reference sequence). CDR3 sequence: CASGLGQNNSPLHF. For the CDR3, the DNA is TGTGCCAGTGGCTTGGGACAGAATAATTCACCCCTCCACTTT.

At least ten counts were recorded for this clonotype. V is TRBV29-1 and J is TRBJ2-7, with 14 bases lining up with TRBD2. The CDR3 is made up of 14 amino acids. Germline CDR1 SQVTM, CDR2 ANQGSEA. The junction had 7 bases not matched to a gene; V was cut back by 6 bases and J by 6 bases. CDR3 coding DNA: TGCAGCGTCCCGGGACTAGCGGGAGCTGGCGAGCAGTACTTC. This sequence encodes CSVPGLAGAGEQYF.